This T cell receptor beta chain is from a study of T-cell memory formation after mild COVID-19. MiXCR, applied by TCRdb to the 5' RACE reads, yields one record per CDR3 protein. There are 400,000 to 500,000 distinct CDR3 sequences in the sample; about 19% occur only once, and more than 8% lies in the top ten. The trim removed 3 bases at V and 8 bases at J, leaving 3 bases unmatched. The CDR3 length is 13 residues. CDR1 MNHNS and CDR2 SASEGT come from the germline V gene. V is TRBV6-1 and J is TRBJ1-3; TRBD1 matches at 8 bases. Sequenced: PBMCs or a T cell subset sorted from them (not recorded which). The origin of this receptor is an adult woman who had mild COVID-19 (a few samples of this study predate the infection). Cell type and time point are not known. CDR3: CASSETGDHTIYF. Written as DNA, the CDR3 is TGTGCCAGCAGTGAGACAGGGGACCACACCATATATTTT.